This T cell receptor (beta chain) comes out of a study of cytomegalovirus exposure and HLA in healthy donors. Whole-study findings and limits: After further analysis at a later stage, 15,000 to 20,000 TCR beta sequences were associated with HLA alleles at 0.05 false discovery rate. The CMV antigen specificity of a few CMV-associated chains was confirmed through in vitro analysis. There were 150 to 200 TCR beta chains listed as cytomegalovirus-associated.

The CDR3 has 11 residues. The V gene's germline CDR1 is SEHNR and CDR2 FQNEAQ (reference sequence). Primers: 60 Vbeta forward and 13 Jbeta reverse. Repertoires were generated with immunoSEQ multiplex PCR, while TCRdb's copy carries only in-frame clones and drops some. Among around 180,000 clones, approximately 80% were seen once, and the ten largest hold about 7%. About this clone: Its antigen is as yet unknown. Sequence at one end of the junction differs from germline and may be a read error.

The sequenced material came from PBMCs. This sequence was found in a man younger than 45 in good health and CMV-seropositive. This sequence joins TRBV7-9 and TRBJ2-7, with D possibly matching TRBD2 (6 bases). The CDR3 loop reads CSSSLGGEQYF. DNA for the CDR3: TGTTCCAGCAGCTTGGGAGGCGAGCAGTACTTC. The full variable domain, with the rest looked up from reference TRBV7-9 and TRBJ2-7, is DTGVSQNPRHKITKRGQNVTFRCDPISEHNRLYWYRQTLGQGPEFLTYFQNEAQLEKSRLLSDRFSAERPKGSFSTLEIQRTEQGDSAMYLCSSSLGGEQYFGPGTRLTVT.